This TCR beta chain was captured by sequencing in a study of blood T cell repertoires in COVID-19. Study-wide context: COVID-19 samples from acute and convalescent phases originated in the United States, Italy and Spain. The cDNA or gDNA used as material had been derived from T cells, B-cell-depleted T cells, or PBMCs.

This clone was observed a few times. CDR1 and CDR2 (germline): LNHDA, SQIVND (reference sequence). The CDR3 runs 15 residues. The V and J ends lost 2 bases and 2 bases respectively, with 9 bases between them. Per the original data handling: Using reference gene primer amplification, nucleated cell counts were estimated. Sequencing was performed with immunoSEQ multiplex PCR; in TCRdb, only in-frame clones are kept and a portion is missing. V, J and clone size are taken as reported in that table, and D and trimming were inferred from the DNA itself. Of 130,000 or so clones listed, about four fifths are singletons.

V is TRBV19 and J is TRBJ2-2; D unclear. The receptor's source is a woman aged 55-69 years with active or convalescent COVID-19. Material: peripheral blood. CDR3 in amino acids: CASSIWAVNTGELFF. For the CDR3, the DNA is TGTGCCAGTAGTATATGGGCAGTTAACACCGGGGAGCTGTTTTTT.